This TCR beta chain was sequenced for a study of CXCR3-negative and CXCR3-positive naive CD8 T cells. Across the whole study: The dataset comprises 110 million to 150 million TRB reads in total, with about 1.5 +/- 0.3 million reads per library.

UMI-tagged TRB cDNA libraries were built via 5' RACE. From the 5' RACE reads, TCRdb lists one entry per CDR3 protein and no DNA. This repertoire comprises around 60,000 distinct CDR3 sequences; its ten largest clones make up 0.53%. Study-wide points: Hydrophobicity was higher for TRB CDR3s found in CXCR3-positive naive cells than in CXCR3-negative naive cells.

CDR3 length equals 17 residues. CDR1 is LGHNA and CDR2 is YSLEER in the germline V gene. Comments on this clonotype: Antigen specificity is unknown.

This chain uses TRBV4-3 with TRBJ2-2; TCRdb's D call, TRBD2, is unchecked because there is no DNA. Sequenced material: naive CXCR3+ CD8+ T cells from blood. The subset was: CD45RO-CCR7+CD27+CD95- naive CD8+ T cells expressing CXCR3 (TNR3+). The TCR originated in a human donor in good health. Some clones in this sample may be carry-over from other donors' samples. CDR3 residues: CASSQDTAGGHTGELFF.